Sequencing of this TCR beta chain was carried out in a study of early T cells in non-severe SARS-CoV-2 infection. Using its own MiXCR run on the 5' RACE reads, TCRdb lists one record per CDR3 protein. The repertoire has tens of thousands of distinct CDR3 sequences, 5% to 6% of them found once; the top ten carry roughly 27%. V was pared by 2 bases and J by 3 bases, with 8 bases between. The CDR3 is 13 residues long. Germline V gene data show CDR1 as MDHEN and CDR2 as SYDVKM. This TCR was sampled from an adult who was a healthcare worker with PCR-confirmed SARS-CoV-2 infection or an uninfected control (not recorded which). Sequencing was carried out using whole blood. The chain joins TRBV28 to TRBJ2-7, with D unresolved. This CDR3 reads CASSLRPLYEQYF. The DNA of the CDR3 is TGTGCCAGCAGTTTACGCCCCCTCTACGAGCAGTACTTC.